The 15 T cell receptor beta chains listed next were all sequenced from one sample in a study of monozygotic twins with inflammatory bowel disease. TCRdb reprocessed the 5' RACE reads, keeping one entry per CDR3 protein, no DNA. This sample lists 330,000 or so distinct CDR3 sequences; its ten largest clones have 2% to 2.5%. Sequencing was carried out using blood. These receptors all stem from a human donor with ulcerative colitis or Crohn's disease, or a healthy co-twin of an affected twin (not recorded which).

The chain links TRBV20-1 to TRBJ2-3. CDR1 and CDR2 from the germline V gene are DFQATT and SNEGSKA (reference sequence). CDR3 length equals 17 residues. CDR3 in amino acids: CSASSSEQGPSTDTQYF.

The genes are TRBV11-2 and TRBJ2-1; TCRdb proposes TRBD1, but this gene call is untestable without DNA. Germline loops: CDR1 SGHAT, CDR2 FQNNGV. The CDR3 covers 15 residues. CDR3: CASSRRKVGNNEQFF.

This chain joins TRBV10-2 and TRBJ1-2. The CDR3 is 16 residues long. Germline V gives CDR1 WSHSY, CDR2 SAAADI. CDR3 sequence reads: CASSETGAPDSYGYTF.

The chain joins TRBV23-1 to TRBJ2-7; TCRdb selects TRBD2, and the lack of DNA leaves this call unchecked. TRBV23-1 counts as an open reading frame of uncertain function. The CDR3 contains 12 residues. The CDR3 protein is CASSHEGNEQYF.

The J gene is TRBJ2-1, the V gene TRBV20-1; with no DNA, the TCRdb D assignment of TRBD2 cannot be verified. This CDR3 has 16 amino acids. Germline-derived CDR1 and CDR2 are DFQATT and SNEGSKA (reference sequence). The CDR3 loop reads CSAPRSSGNLGNEQFF.

J is TRBJ2-7 and V is TRBV5-1; TCRdb selects TRBD2, and the lack of DNA leaves this call unchecked. This CDR3 comprises 17 residues. From germline, CDR1 is SGHRS and CDR2 YFSETQ. The CDR3 sequence: CASSLSAGTSGMYEQYF.

V is TRBV27 and J is TRBJ2-1; TCRdb's assignment of TRBD2 cannot be checked, as there is no DNA. The CDR3 extends over 16 amino acids. Per the germline V gene, CDR1 is MNHEY and CDR2 is SMNVEV (reference sequence). CDR3 amino acids: CASSWRTSGTDNEQFF.

V usage is TRBV6-5 and J usage is TRBJ2-5; TCRdb designates TRBD1, a call that cannot be tested without DNA. The germline V gene encodes CDR1 MNHEY and CDR2 SVGAGI. The CDR3 spans 19 residues. The CDR3 sequence is CASSYSIAFSGGKEETQYF.

The chain joins TRBV29-1 to TRBJ1-1; TCRdb calls TRBD1, which cannot be checked without DNA. The germline CDR1 and CDR2 sequences are SQVTM and ANQGSEA. The CDR3 spans 13 residues. The CDR3 is CSVVRGENTEAFF.

J is TRBJ1-4 and V is TRBV5-5; TCRdb reports TRBD1, a call that lacks DNA to check it against. Per germline, CDR1 SGHKS and CDR2 YYEKEE (reference sequence). The CDR3 contains 15 residues. The CDR3: CASSATGVTNEKLFF.

This rearrangement joins TRBV14 to TRBJ2-2. Per the germline V gene, CDR1 is SGHDN and CDR2 is FVKESK. The CDR3 totals 15 residues. This CDR3 is CASSGSRPNTGELFF.

The chain uses TRBV27 and TRBJ2-3; TCRdb returns TRBD2, unconfirmable since there is no DNA. From germline, CDR1 is MNHEY and CDR2 SMNVEV (reference sequence). The CDR3 runs to 16 residues. CDR3 in amino acids: CASSPRGTSATDTQYF.

The V and J genes are TRBV12-3 or TRBV12-4 and TRBJ1-1; as DNA is missing, the TRBD1 call by TCRdb cannot be tested. The CDR3 is 13 amino acids. CDR3 amino acids: CASSNKTGTEAFF.

This chain links TRBV6-2 or TRBV6-3 with TRBJ2-2. Germline V gene sequence: CDR1 MNHEY, CDR2 SVGEGT. The CDR3 contains 15 residues. Here the CDR3 reads CASTLPSGDTGELFF.

The J gene is TRBJ2-7, the V gene TRBV20-1; with no DNA, the TCRdb D assignment of TRBD1 cannot be verified. The CDR3 is made up of 15 amino acids. Germline V gene lookup returns CDR1 DFQATT and CDR2 SNEGSKA (reference sequence). The CDR3 here is CSARKQGIRTYEQYF.